This TCR beta chain originates from a study of blood T cells in healthy people across ages. Study-wide findings and caveats: TCR beta diversity tracked closely with naive T cell percentage.

A sample-barcoded 5' primer and a J-beta primer mix were used in a second PCR of roughly 7 to 12 cycles. A single record per CDR3 protein comes from TCRdb applying MiXCR to the 5' RACE reads. The data hold 1.8 million or so distinct CDR3 sequences, with around 40% observed a single time. Germline lookup yields CDR1 SGHRS and CDR2 YFSETQ. Trimming took off 3 bases at V and 5 bases at J, with 9 bases between the two ends. This CDR3 region has 12 residues. This clonotype has only a few counts. Its antigen remains unknown. A read error may be the cause here, since a much bigger clone is one base away. Russia was home to the donors, healthy Caucasian individuals aged about 6 to 90.

Material for sequencing was blood. The V call is TRBV5-1, the J call TRBJ2-7, with a possible D match to TRBD1 (6 bases). The receptor comes from a human donor in good health. CDR3 coding DNA: TGCGCCAGCAGCTGGGCAGGGGACGAGCAGTACTTC. Protein sequence: CASSWAGDEQYF.